This TCR beta chain was captured in a study of T cells in Graves' hyperthyroidism and ophthalmopathy. The investigators amplified TCR beta CDR3 regions from RNA transcripts. A first-round RT-PCR of the TCR CDR3 used the HTBI primer set. From the multiplex PCR reads, TCRdb called clonotypes with MiXCR, one entry per CDR3 protein. This sample carries hundreds of thousands of distinct CDR3 sequences, 20% of them seen once, and the ten largest clones take more than 30%. This clonotype was counted only a few times. Germline CDR1 and CDR2: MNHEY and SVGEGT. V gave up 5 bases and J gave up 1 base, with 10 bases separating them. This CDR3 is 14 amino acids long.

The specimen was blood. The V call is TRBV6-2 or TRBV6-3, the J call TRBJ2-3; possible D gene TRBD2, 5 bases. This sequence originates from a man aged 25 to 40 with Graves' ophthalmopathy. The CDR3 DNA sequence: TGTGCCAGCAGTGTGCCGCGGGGCACAGATACGCAGTATTTT. Its protein is CASSVPRGTDTQYF.